The 23 T cell receptor beta chains given below trace back to one sample, sequenced in a study of blood T cells in healthy people across ages. Through a sample-barcoded 5' primer and a J-beta primer mix, a second PCR was run for roughly 7 to 11 cycles. Each CDR3 protein is one row after TCRdb ran MiXCR on the 5' RACE reads. The table has about 640,000 distinct CDR3 sequences, roughly 50% seen once. Input material: blood. All receptors come from a man aged 55-75 years in good health.

The rearrangement uses TRBV7-2 and TRBJ2-4; D is perhaps TRBD2 (5 bases). CDR1 and CDR2 (germline): SGHTA, FQGNSA. The length of the CDR3 is 14 residues. Trimming shortened V by 7 bases and J by 5 bases, and 15 bases separated the two germline ends. In DNA form, the CDR3 reads TGTGCCAGCACGAGGGCGGTAGACGAAAACATTCAGTACTTC. Translating gives CASTRAVDENIQYF.

The chain's CDR3 is CASSLRALYNSPLHF. The CDR3 DNA follows: TGTGCCAGCAGTTTAAGGGCCCTCTATAATTCACCCCTCCACTTT. The gene calls are TRBV28 and TRBJ1-6; the D is unclear. The CDR3 contains 15 residues. Per the germline V gene, CDR1 is MDHEN and CDR2 is SYDVKM. V gave up 2 bases and J gave up 3 bases, with 8 bases separating them. Combining the CDR3 with reference TRBV28 and TRBJ1-6 gives the whole variable domain DVKVTQSSRYLVKRTGEKVFLECVQDMDHENMFWYRQDPGLGLRLIYFSYDVKMKEKGDIPEGYSVSREKKERFSLILESASTNQTSMYLCASSLRALYNSPLHFGNGTRLTVT.

The chain couples TRBV6-1 to TRBJ2-1; D is uncertain. The V and J ends lost 4 bases and 3 bases respectively, with 13 bases between them. The germline V gene has CDR1 MNHNS and CDR2 SASEGT. CDR3 length: 15 residues. The CDR3 reads CASSGRGRHYNEQFF. CDR3 bases: TGTGCCAGCAGTGGGCGTGGCAGGCACTACAATGAGCAGTTCTTC.

The J gene is TRBJ2-5, the V gene TRBV7-9, with 8 bases that match TRBD1. Near its end, the DNA agrees better with TRBJ2-7, so the J call may be wrong. Germline values: CDR1 SEHNR, CDR2 FQNEAQ (reference sequence). This CDR3 is 14 amino acids long. The CDR3 nucleotides are TGTGCCAGCAGCGTAAACCAGGGGGCATACGAGCAGTACTTC. It is translated as CASSVNQGAYEQYF.

J is TRBJ2-7 and V is TRBV27, with D tentatively TRBD1 or TRBD2 (5 bases each). This CDR3 comprises 15 residues. Trimming stripped 4 bases from V and 2 bases from J, with 15 bases between. CDR1 and CDR2 from the germline V gene are MNHEY and SMNVEV (reference sequence). This chain's CDR3 is CASSWSGTVTYEQYF. The DNA of the CDR3 is TGTGCCAGCAGTTGGTCCGGGACGGTGACCTACGAGCAGTACTTC.

This clonotype was counted only a few times. The J gene is TRBJ1-1, the V gene TRBV20-1; D is possibly TRBD1 (5 bases). The V and J ends lost 4 bases and 5 bases respectively, with 20 bases between them. Germline V gene data show CDR1 as DFQATT and CDR2 as SNEGSKA (reference sequence). The CDR3 length is 15 residues. The CDR3 nucleotides read TGCAGTGCTACTAGTTGGGGCGAGGGAAGGACTGAAGCTTTCTTT. Encoded protein: CSATSWGEGRTEAFF.

The chain joins TRBV2 to TRBJ2-1; 9 positions match TRBD1. Trimming removed 8 bases from V and 0 bases from J; junction bases left unmatched: 2. This CDR3 region has 14 residues. Germline loops: CDR1 SNHLY, CDR2 FYNNEI. The DNA for the CDR3 is TGTGCCAGCGGGGGACAGGGCTCCTACAATGAGCAGTTCTTC. It specifies CASGGQGSYNEQFF.

V usage is TRBV10-2 and J usage is TRBJ2-6; TRBD1 might be the D (6 bases). V lost 6 bases and J lost 4, with 13 bases in between. The CDR3 has 15 residues. CDR1 and CDR2 (germline): WSHSY, SAAADI. The CDR3 is CASSRQEAGANVLTF. The CDR3 coding sequence is TGCGCCAGCAGCCGACAGGAAGCAGGGGCCAACGTCCTGACTTTC.

J is TRBJ1-6 and V is TRBV5-1; a weak D match, TRBD1 (6 bases). The CDR3 consists of 15 residues. Trimming left V 1 base short and J 6 bases short, with 11 bases between. From germline, CDR1 is SGHRS and CDR2 YFSETQ. CDR3 sequence (DNA): TGCGCCAGCAGCTTGACAGGGACCTTTAATTCACCCCTCCACTTT. Protein sequence: CASSLTGTFNSPLHF.

The chain links TRBV5-1 to TRBJ2-5; unclear D gene. Trimming stripped 0 bases from V and 3 bases from J, with 9 bases between. CDR3 length equals 14 residues. Germline CDR1 is SGHRS and CDR2 is YFSETQ. This CDR3 reads CASSLGQAKETQYF. The CDR3 DNA is TGCGCCAGCAGCTTGGGCCAGGCGAAAGAGACCCAGTACTTC. The full variable domain, completed using reference TRBV5-1 and TRBJ2-5, is KAGVTQTPRYLIKTRGQQVTLSCSPISGHRSVSWYQQTPGQGLQFLFEYFSETQRNKGNFPGRFSGRQFSNSRSEMNVSTLELGDSALYLCASSLGQAKETQYFGPGTRLLVL.

V gene TRBV20-1 combines with J gene TRBJ1-6, with 8 nucleotides matching TRBD1. In germline, CDR1 is DFQATT, CDR2 SNEGSKA (reference sequence). This CDR3 is built from 16 residues. V shed 2 bases and J 9 bases; nucleotides not matched to a gene: 12. Here the CDR3 reads CSARSGGRVTTSPLHF. CDR3 nucleotide sequence: TGCAGTGCTAGATCAGGGGGCAGAGTTACGACTTCACCCCTCCACTTT.

The chain combines TRBV5-1 with TRBJ2-5, with D unclear. The CDR3 has 12 amino acids. The germline V gene has CDR1 SGHRS and CDR2 YFSETQ. Trimming left V 6 bases short and J 4 bases short, with 10 bases between. The CDR3 coding sequence is TGCGCCAGCAAGCCTCCAGGAGAGACCCAGTACTTC. Translation gives CASKPPGETQYF.

Only a few counts were recorded for this clonotype. The chain is built from TRBV6-2 or TRBV6-3 and TRBJ1-2; D is unclear. CDR1 is MNHEY and CDR2 is SVGEGT in the germline V gene. The CDR3 has 14 residues. V dropped 2 bases and J dropped 4 bases, with 11 bases sitting between them. The CDR3 region has the DNA TGTGCCAGCAGTTACGGGTCTACAGCCTATGGCTACACCTTC. Translating it yields CASSYGSTAYGYTF.

In its sample, this clonotype was seen once. One end of the junction varies from germline; a read error may be responsible. The chain is built from TRBV25-1 and TRBJ2-2; D is possibly TRBD1 (6 bases). The germline gives CDR1 MGHDK, CDR2 SYGVNS. The CDR3 totals 15 residues. In DNA form, the CDR3 reads TGTGCCAGCAGTGATCCGAGACGGAGACAAGGGGGGCTGTTTTTT. This gives the protein CASSDPRRRQGGLFF.

V usage is TRBV18 and J usage is TRBJ2-3; 7 bases are a match to TRBD1. V was clipped by 6 bases and J by 2 bases; unmatched bases: 5. The CDR3 runs 14 residues. Germline CDR1 and CDR2: KGHSH and LQKENI. The CDR3 loop is CASSRDRPTDTQYF. Written as DNA, the CDR3 is TGTGCCAGCTCTCGGGACAGACCCACAGATACGCAGTATTTT.

There are many counts of this clonotype. The chain recombines TRBV21-1 with TRBJ2-1; the DNA was not compared with TRBD2, the D call given in the table. TRBV21-1 is flagged as a pseudogene. The CDR3 loop spans 16 amino acids. This chain's CDR3 is CASSPLTSGGPNEQFF. DNA for the CDR3: TGTGCCAGCAGCCCGCTGACTAGCGGGGGGCCAAATGAGCAGTTCTTC.

This clonotype was picked up many times. This chain joins TRBV4-2 and TRBJ2-3; D is undetermined. Germline CDR1 reads LGHNA; CDR2 reads YNFKEQ. Trimming stripped 0 bases from V and 3 bases from J, with 10 bases between. The CDR3 spans 15 residues. CDR3 in DNA: TGTGCCAGCAGCCAAGATCGTCGGATTACAGATACGCAGTATTTT. Its translation is CASSQDRRITDTQYF.

This clonotype was detected only a few times. The chain is built from TRBV20-1 and TRBJ2-3; 16 bases match TRBD2. The junction had 5 bases not matched to a gene; V was cut back by 5 bases and J by 12 bases. CDR1 and CDR2 from the germline V gene are DFQATT and SNEGSKA (reference sequence). CDR3 length: 13 residues. The CDR3 is CSAGGTSGGVQYF. The CDR3 coding sequence is TGCAGTGCTGGGGGGACTAGCGGGGGGGTACAGTATTTT.

This clonotype occurred a few times. The rearrangement uses TRBV10-3 and TRBJ2-5, with 7 bases matching TRBD2. The CDR3 length is 13 residues. V lost 4 bases and J lost 5; bases outside the gene matches: 4. Germline V gives CDR1 ENHRY, CDR2 SYGVKD. The CDR3 here is CAISVRGGETQYF. The CDR3, as DNA: TGTGCCATCAGTGTGCGGGGAGGGGAGACCCAGTACTTC.

The chain links TRBV29-1 to TRBJ1-3, with a tentative D call TRBD1 (5 bases). The CDR3 runs 12 residues. V lost 6 bases and J 3 bases, leaving 9 bases between the germline ends. The germline gives CDR1 SQVTM, CDR2 ANQGSEA. CDR3 sequence reads: CSVGDLGNTIYF. The CDR3 nucleotides read TGCAGCGTGGGGGACCTTGGAAACACCATATATTTT. Looking up the rest from reference TRBV29-1 and TRBJ1-3 gives the full variable domain: SAVISQKPSRDICQRGTSLTIQCQVDSQVTMMFWYRQQPGQSLTLIATANQGSEATYESGFVIDKFPISRPNLTFSTLTVSNMSPEDSSIYLCSVGDLGNTIYFGEGSWLTVV.

This clonotype was observed a handful of times. The chain links TRBV20-1 to TRBJ2-5; 9 bases map to TRBD2. Trimming cost V 5 bases and J 0 bases; bases outside gene matches: 4. Germline V lookup: CDR1 DFQATT, CDR2 SNEGSKA (reference sequence). The CDR3 runs 14 residues. The CDR3 DNA reads as TGCAGTGCTCGAAGCGGGGGGTACCAAGAGACCCAGTACTTC. Residues: CSARSGGYQETQYF.

The gene calls are TRBV18 and TRBJ2-1; 10 positions agree with TRBD1. Germline-derived CDR1 and CDR2 are KGHSH and LQKENI. The CDR3 runs 15 residues. J gave up 9 bases and V 0 bases, and 5 bases lay outside the gene matches. The CDR3 region is CASSPPDRGSREQFF. The CDR3 DNA reads TGTGCCAGCTCACCACCGGACAGGGGGTCTCGTGAGCAGTTCTTC.

This chain links TRBV7-2 with TRBJ2-7, with TRBD2 identical over 10 bases. Germline V gives CDR1 SGHTA, CDR2 FQGNSA. V was pared by 2 bases and J by 4 bases, with 2 bases of the junction left unmatched. There are 14 residues in the CDR3. This CDR3 is CASSLYSGGYEQYF. The CDR3 DNA reads as TGTGCCAGCAGCTTATATAGCGGGGGGTACGAGCAGTACTTC.